One TCR beta chain is described in this entry. Its binding antigen is unknown. There are no base qualities to consult, and no much larger clone falls within one base. This entry comes from a study of blood T cell repertoires in COVID-19 (dated by TCRdb to about 2020). Background on the whole study: Samples from collaborators originated in the United States, Italy and Spain and spanned both the acute and convalescent phases of COVID-19. HLA class I and class II types, where available, came from metadata supplied by the sample provider rather than from assay-based typing. The prospective study material was composed of cDNA or gDNA derived from T cells, B-cell-depleted T cells, or PBMCs. The repertoires were made available in a free public database intended to serve as a resource for research on the immune response to SARS-CoV-2. Deeply sampled blood TCRbeta repertoires from subjects exposed to, actively infected with, or recovered from COVID-19 were included in the dataset. Samples were obtained from the ongoing ImmuneRACE study (first 160 participants) and from about 1,300 subjects provided by 6 global collaborators. The sample metadata nearly always contained a de-identified subject ID, COVID-19 status, age in years and sex. The paper's findings and limits, for the study overall: The quantity of clinical and demographic metadata differed by source and by participant and was supplied without curation.

TCRbeta CDR3 regions were amplified from genomic DNA by means of the immunoSEQ Assay, a bias-controlled multiplex PCR. Regarding the original processing steps: Within the assay, amplification of reference gene primers was used to estimate how many nucleated cells each sample contained. To quantify the absolute abundance of each unique TCRbeta CDR3 rearrangement, sequence reads were collapsed and filtered. Productive Simpson clonality was computed per sample as the square root of Simpson's diversity index over productive rearrangements. Sourced from immuneACCESS, this table was stored by TCRdb with only in-frame sequences that have V and J called. A share of the clones is absent; for the studies checked, an unresolved V gene accounts for under half, and the remainder has no known explanation. V, J and clone size reflect that table, while D and trimming were determined from the DNA. This sample has about 280,000 clones in its table, and approximately 90% of those were observed once. Of the sample, about 4% is held by the ten largest clones.

Participants in the prospective study were enrolled through a virtual design, were aged roughly 18 to 100 years, and lived in approximately 24 United States geographic areas. To assign participants to cohorts, the prospective study relied on clinical history that participants themselves reported in a screening survey and a study questionnaire. Each participant in the prospective study had whole blood, serum and a nasopharyngeal or oropharyngeal swab collected by mobile phlebotomists. Additional blood draws and questionnaires over an approximately two-month period could optionally be provided by prospective study participants. Before DNA extraction, prospective study blood samples were shipped either frozen or at room temperature. Taken from cysteine to phenylalanine, the CDR3 has 16 residues. Just the 48-base CDR3 DNA is kept, in frame starting at base 1. Deletion took 0 bases off V and 0 bases off J, with a span of 9 bases between the germline ends. CDR1 and CDR2 are drawn from the germline V gene: SGHTA, FQGTGA.

The chain uses TRBV7-3 and TRBJ2-1, with no confident D gene call. The sample comprised PBMCs or T cells enriched from blood (not recorded which). The sequence was collected from a woman in her twenties or thirties with acute COVID-19. Read as DNA, the sequence is TGTGCCAGCAGCTTAACTTCCCTGAGCTCCTACAATGAGCAGTTCTTC. This codes for CASSLTSLSSYNEQFF.